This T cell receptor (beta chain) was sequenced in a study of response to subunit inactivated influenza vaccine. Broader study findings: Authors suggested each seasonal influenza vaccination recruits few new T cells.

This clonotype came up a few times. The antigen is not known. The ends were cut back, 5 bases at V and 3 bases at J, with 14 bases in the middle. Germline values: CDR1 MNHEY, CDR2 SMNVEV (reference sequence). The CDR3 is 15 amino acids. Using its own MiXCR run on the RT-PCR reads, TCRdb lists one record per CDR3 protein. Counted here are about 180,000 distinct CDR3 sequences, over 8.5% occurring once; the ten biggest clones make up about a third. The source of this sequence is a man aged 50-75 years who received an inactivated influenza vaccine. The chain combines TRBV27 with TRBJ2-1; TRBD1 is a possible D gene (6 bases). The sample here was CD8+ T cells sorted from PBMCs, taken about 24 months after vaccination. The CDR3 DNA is TGTGCCAGCAGTACCGGGACATCTGTCTACAATGAGCAGTTCTTC. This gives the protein CASSTGTSVYNEQFF.